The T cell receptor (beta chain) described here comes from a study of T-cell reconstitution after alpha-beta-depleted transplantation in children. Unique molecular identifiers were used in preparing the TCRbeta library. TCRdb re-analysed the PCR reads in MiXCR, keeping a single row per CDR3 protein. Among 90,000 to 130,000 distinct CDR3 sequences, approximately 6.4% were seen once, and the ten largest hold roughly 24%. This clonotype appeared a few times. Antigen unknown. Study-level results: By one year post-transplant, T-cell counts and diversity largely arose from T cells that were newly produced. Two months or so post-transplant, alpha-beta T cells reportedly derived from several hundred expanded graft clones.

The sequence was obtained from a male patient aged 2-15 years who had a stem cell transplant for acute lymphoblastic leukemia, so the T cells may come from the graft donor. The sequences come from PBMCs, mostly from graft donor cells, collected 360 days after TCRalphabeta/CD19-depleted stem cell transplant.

In DNA, the CDR3 is TGCAGTGCCTACGGCAGTAATCAGCCCCAGCATTTT. It codes for CSAYGSNQPQHF. This rearrangement joins TRBV20-1 to TRBJ1-5; D ambiguous. Germline CDR1 is DFQATT and CDR2 is SNEGSKA (reference sequence). The CDR3 has 12 amino acids. V was shortened by 6 bases and J by 4 bases, with 10 bases between the two germline ends.